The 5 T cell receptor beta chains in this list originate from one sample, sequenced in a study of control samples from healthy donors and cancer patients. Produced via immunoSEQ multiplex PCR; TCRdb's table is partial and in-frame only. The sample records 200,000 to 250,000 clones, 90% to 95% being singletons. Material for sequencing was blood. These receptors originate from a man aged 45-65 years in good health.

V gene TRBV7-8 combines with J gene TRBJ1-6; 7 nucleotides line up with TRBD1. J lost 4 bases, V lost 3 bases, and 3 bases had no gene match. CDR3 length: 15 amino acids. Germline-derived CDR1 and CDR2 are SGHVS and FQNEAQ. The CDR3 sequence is CASSLTGNYNSPLHF. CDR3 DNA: TGTGCCAGCAGCTTGACAGGGAATTATAATTCACCCCTCCACTTT.

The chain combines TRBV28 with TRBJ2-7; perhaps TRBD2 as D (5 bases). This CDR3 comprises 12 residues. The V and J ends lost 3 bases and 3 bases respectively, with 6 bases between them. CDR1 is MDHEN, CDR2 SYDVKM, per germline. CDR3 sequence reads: CASSFRGYEQYV. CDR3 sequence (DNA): TGTGCCAGCAGTTTCCGGGGCTACGAGCAGTACGTC.

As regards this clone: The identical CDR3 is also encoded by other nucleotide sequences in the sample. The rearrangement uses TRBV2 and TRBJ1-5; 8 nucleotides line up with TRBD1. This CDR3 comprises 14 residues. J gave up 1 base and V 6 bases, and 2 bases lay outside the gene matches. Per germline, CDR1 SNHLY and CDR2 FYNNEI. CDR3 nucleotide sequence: TGTGCCAGCAGGGACAGGGTGAGCAATCAGCCCCAGCATTTT. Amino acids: CASRDRVSNQPQHF. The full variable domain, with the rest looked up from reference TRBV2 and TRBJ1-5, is EPEVTQTPSHQVTQMGQEVILRCVPISNHLYFYWYRQILGQKVEFLVSFYNNEISEKSEIFDDQFSVERPDGSNFTLKIRSTKLEDSAMYFCASRDRVSNQPQHFGDGTRLSIL.

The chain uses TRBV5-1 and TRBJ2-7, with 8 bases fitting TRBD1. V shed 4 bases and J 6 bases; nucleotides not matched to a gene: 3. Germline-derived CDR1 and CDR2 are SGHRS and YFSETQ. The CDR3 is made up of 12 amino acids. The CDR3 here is CASSLDRGEQYF. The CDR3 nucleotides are TGCGCCAGCAGCCTTGACAGGGGCGAGCAGTACTTC.

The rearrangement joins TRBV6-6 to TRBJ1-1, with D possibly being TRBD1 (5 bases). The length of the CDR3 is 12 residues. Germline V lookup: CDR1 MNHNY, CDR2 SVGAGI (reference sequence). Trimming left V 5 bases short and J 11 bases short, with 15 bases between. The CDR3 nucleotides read TGTGCCAGCAGTCCCTCGGACACGACGGCTTTCTTT. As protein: CASSPSDTTAFF.